These T cell receptor beta chains were read from a single sample in a study of radiotherapy plus CTLA-4 blockade in lung cancer. Only in-frame clones appear in the TCRdb table, and some are missing; sequencing was by immunoSEQ multiplex PCR. The sample has tens of thousands of clones; around 87% are singletons. The input for sequencing was peripheral blood, taken from a patient treated with radiotherapy plus ipilimumab. Receptors originate from a human donor with non-small cell lung cancer that progressed on radiotherapy plus ipilimumab. Each CDR3 is given with its conserved first and last residue. D genes are given only for firm matches. For some rows the clone size is stated as once, few or many, or as a class when expanded; others skip it.

v_gene	len	abundance	d_gene	CDR3aa
TRBV19	15	.	.	CASSTHLGSNEKLFF
TRBV4-2	14	.	.	CASSQMAGRTEAFF
TRBV4-2	17	.	.	CASSQDSPGTISYEQYF
TRBV29-1	13	.	TRBD1	CSGGTGAQETQYF
TRBV9	11	.	.	CASSVLNEQFF
TRBV10-3	15	.	.	CAISVGVNPSYEQYF
TRBV9	14	.	TRBD1	CASSVETGAYEQYF
TRBV6-5	16	few	TRBD1	CASSSSRDRDNQPQHF
TRBV7-2	15	.	TRBD1	CASSLATGVSYEQYF
TRBV28	12	once	.	CASSSAVGGYTF
TRBV19	13	.	.	CASRPTGGTEAFF
TRBV27	13	.	.	CATIQGSNQPQHF
TRBV7-9	14	.	.	CASSLGVGQHGYTF
TRBV7-6	14	.	.	CASSLSGKSSPLHF
TRBV19	15	.	.	CASSTSGVNNQPQHF
TRBV19	16	.	TRBD2	CASSTLAGGGTDTQYF
TRBV5-1	16	few	.	CASSLTGPENNYGYTF
TRBV20-1	11	.	.	CSARMGYGYTF
TRBV14	13	.	.	CASSQDRRNTIYF
TRBV5-5	13	.	.	CASSRTQGSGYTF
TRBV5-1	14	.	.	CASSRDGGQGGYTF
TRBV2	14	.	.	CASSEGVRADTQYF
TRBV29-1	13	once	TRBD2	CSGSGGAPNEQFF
TRBV5-6	14	.	.	CASSLPQTYNEQFF
TRBV18	14	.	.	CASSPQGSNTEAFF
TRBV19	16	.	TRBD2	CASSRGRREGSYEQYF
TRBV7-3	18	.	.	CASSRRIGGDRAQETQYF
TRBV7-3	15	.	TRBD2	CASSPTGGRTDTQYF
TRBV7-9	14	.	.	CASSPILSTDTQYF
TRBV7-2	14	few	TRBD2	CASSSSGRRDEQYF
TRBV6-6	16	.	TRBD2	CASRPTSGGGADTQYF
TRBV2	13	.	.	CASSGGHNYGYTF
TRBV5-4	14	once	.	CASSLGGQADTQYF
TRBV12-5	16	.	.	CASGLELVRPQETQYF
TRBV7-9	13	.	.	CASTPGLNQPQHF
TRBV27	14	once	TRBD2	CASFNLAGGREQYF
TRBV18	14	.	.	CASSAGPRNTEAFF
TRBV23-1	15	.	.	CASTPEGGHNQPQHF
TRBV5-4	15	.	.	CASMTVNSGANVLTF
TRBV7-2	15	.	.	CASTQATTLQETQYF
TRBV29-1	13	.	TRBD2	CSFGTSVYNEQFF
TRBV27	17	.	TRBD1	CASRRTGGSFNFEPQHF
TRBV5-1	13	.	.	CASSFGGDNEQFF
TRBV5-1	14	.	TRBD1	CASSSGQGAEEQYF
TRBV19	13	once	TRBD1	CASGDSDNYGYTF
TRBV9	17	.	TRBD2	CASSGLAGGLAYNEQFF
TRBV7-2	13	few	.	CASSLGGRGAQHF
TRBV4-3	16	.	TRBD1	CASSQGTGGADYGYTF
TRBV2	14	.	.	CAGAGTRNTGELFF